The present T cell receptor beta chain was sequenced within a study of PD-1 blockade in classical Hodgkin lymphoma. The V gene's germline CDR1 is SGHAT and CDR2 FQNNGV. Trimming removed 4 bases from V and 3 bases from J, with 22 bases in between. The CDR3 is made up of 17 amino acids. Study-wide findings and caveats: Nothing has yet pinned down what causes the repertoire differences, possibly disease activity or prior therapy. Diminished baseline TCR diversity has been reported in newly diagnosed patients relative to healthy donors. The baseline diversity of complete responders showed similarity to that of newly diagnosed patients. A significant rise in TCR diversity by C4D1 was seen for CD4+ but not CD8+ cells.

Notes on this clone: The antigen remains unidentified.

Profiling relied on immunoSEQ multiplex PCR, and the TCRdb table lists in-frame clones only, not all of them. The data hold around 4,500 clones, with roughly 86% observed a single time. With no exception, relapse followed autologous stem cell transplantation in all patients, and brentuximab vedotin exposure varied. Negative magnetic selection isolated CD4+ T cells from thawed PBMCs. The chain is built from TRBV11-2 and TRBJ2-7, with D maybe TRBD2 (5 bases). Sequencing was performed on CD4+ T cells from blood, taken at baseline. The receptor was derived from a human donor with classical Hodgkin lymphoma. In DNA, the CDR3 is TGTGCCAGCAGCTCCGGTCCGTCACCCGAAGGACTCTACGAGCAGTACTTC. It yields the protein CASSSGPSPEGLYEQYF.